These 8 T cell receptor beta chains were sequenced from one sample in a study of T-cell reconstitution after alpha-beta-depleted transplantation in children. The authors prepared the TCRbeta library with unique molecular identifiers. Using its own MiXCR run on the PCR reads, TCRdb lists one record per CDR3 protein. Of about 72,000 distinct CDR3 sequences in the sample, around 7.9% are singletons; the top ten hold around 2.5%. The sequencing here drew on PBMCs from the stem cell graft donor, taken from the stem cell graft. Receptor source: a human donor who donated a stem cell graft to a child with acute lymphoblastic leukemia.

This clonotype was recorded many times. The gene calls are TRBV29-1 and TRBJ1-1; 7 positions agree with TRBD1. The V gene's germline CDR1 is SQVTM and CDR2 ANQGSEA. This CDR3 contains 12 residues. V gave up 5 bases and J gave up 1 base; unmatched junction bases: 1. CDR3 bases: TGCAGCGTTAACAGGGGGAACACTGAAGCTTTCTTT. Protein sequence: CSVNRGNTEAFF.

This clonotype came up many times. The CDR3 reads CATSPGTGMSTDTQYF. The CDR3 nucleotides are TGTGCCACCAGCCCAGGGACAGGGATGTCGACAGATACGCAGTATTTT. V gene TRBV24-1 combines with J gene TRBJ2-3, with 9 bases aligning to TRBD1. This CDR3 contains 16 residues. V gave up 7 bases and J gave up 3 bases; unmatched junction bases: 10. Per the germline V gene, CDR1 is KGHDR and CDR2 is SFDVKD.

This clonotype has at least ten counts. The gene calls are TRBV7-3 and TRBJ2-3, with 8 positions matching TRBD1. This CDR3 comprises 16 residues. Trimming at V came to 5 bases and at J to 5 bases, leaving 12 bases not matched to a gene. Germline CDR1 and CDR2: SGHTA and FQGTGA. This CDR3 reads CASSLAGGARGDTQYF. The CDR3 DNA sequence: TGTGCCAGCAGCCTCGCAGGGGGCGCGCGAGGAGATACGCAGTATTTT.

The chain is built from TRBV10-3 and TRBJ2-3; D is uncertain. CDR3 length: 14 residues. V dropped 11 bases and J dropped 2 bases, with 17 bases sitting between them. Per the germline V gene, CDR1 is ENHRY and CDR2 is SYGVKD. The CDR3 DNA reads as TGTGCCTTTATCAAGGTGTTCCCCACAGATACGCAGTATTTT. It yields the protein CAFIKVFPTDTQYF.

This clonotype has ten or more counts. V gene TRBV12-3 or TRBV12-4 combines with J gene TRBJ2-7; D gene unclear. The CDR3 sequence is 11 residues long. The V gene lost 4 bases and the J gene lost 7 bases, with 8 bases spanning the gap. In nucleotides, the CDR3 is TGTGCCAGCAGTTCACACCGGGAGCAGTACTTC. This encodes CASSSHREQYF.

This clonotype was counted only a few times. CDR3 DNA sequence: TGTGCCAGCACCGATGACAGGGTCTACACCTTC. Translated: CASTDDRVYTF. This chain links TRBV12-3 or TRBV12-4 with TRBJ1-2, with TRBD1 matching over 7 bases. The CDR3 is 11 residues long. V gave up 7 bases and J gave up 10 bases; unmatched junction bases: 6.

Many counts were recorded for this clonotype. The chain is built from TRBV7-9 and TRBJ1-2; 7 bases map to TRBD1. With V trimmed by 5 bases and J by 5 bases, 8 bases remained unmatched. Germline assignment: CDR1 SEHNR and CDR2 FQNEAQ (reference sequence). The CDR3 loop spans 14 amino acids. CDR3 DNA sequence: TGTGCCAGCAGCGACCGGACAGGCCCATATGGCTACACCTTC. Residues: CASSDRTGPYGYTF.

This clonotype was counted many times. The genes are TRBV7-9 and TRBJ1-4, with D possibly matching TRBD1 (5 bases). This CDR3 region has 14 residues. Germline-derived CDR1 and CDR2 are SEHNR and FQNEAQ (reference sequence). V was trimmed by 2 bases and J by 5 bases, leaving 9 bases between them. The CDR3 region has the DNA TGTGCCAGCAGCTTACGGGGGGGAAATGAAAAACTGTTTTTT. It specifies CASSLRGGNEKLFF. Together with reference TRBV7-9 and TRBJ1-4, the CDR3 gives the full variable domain: DTGVSQNPRHKITKRGQNVTFRCDPISEHNRLYWYRQTLGQGPEFLTYFQNEAQLEKSRLLSDRFSAERPKGSFSTLEIQRTEQGDSAMYLCASSLRGGNEKLFFGSGTQLSVL.